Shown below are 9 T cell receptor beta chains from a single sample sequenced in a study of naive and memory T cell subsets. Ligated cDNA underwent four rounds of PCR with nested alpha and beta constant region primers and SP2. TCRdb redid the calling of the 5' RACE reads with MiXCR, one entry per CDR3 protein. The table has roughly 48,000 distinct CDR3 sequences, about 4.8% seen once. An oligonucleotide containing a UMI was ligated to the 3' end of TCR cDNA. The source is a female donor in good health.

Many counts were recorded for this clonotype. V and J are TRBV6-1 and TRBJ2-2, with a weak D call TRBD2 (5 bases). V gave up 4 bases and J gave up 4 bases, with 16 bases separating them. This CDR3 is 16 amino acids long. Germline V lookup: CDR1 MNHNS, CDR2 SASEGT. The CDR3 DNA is TGTGCCAGCAGTGCAACTAAGCGGTTGTCCACCGGGGAGCTGTTTTTT. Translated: CASSATKRLSTGELFF.

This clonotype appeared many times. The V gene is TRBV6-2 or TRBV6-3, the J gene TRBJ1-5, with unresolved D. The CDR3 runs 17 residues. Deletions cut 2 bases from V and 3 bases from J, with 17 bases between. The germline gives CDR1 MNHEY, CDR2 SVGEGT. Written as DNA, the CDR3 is TGTGCCAGCAGTTACCAACTAGGGCAGCCCATCAATCAGCCCCAGCATTTT. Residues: CASSYQLGQPINQPQHF.

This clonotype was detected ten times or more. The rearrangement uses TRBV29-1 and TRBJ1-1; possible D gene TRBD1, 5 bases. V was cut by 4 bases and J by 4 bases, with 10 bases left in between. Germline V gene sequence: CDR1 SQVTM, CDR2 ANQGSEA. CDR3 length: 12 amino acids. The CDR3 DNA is TGCAGCGTTGGGGCCAGGGTCACTGAAGCTTTCTTT. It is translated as CSVGARVTEAFF.

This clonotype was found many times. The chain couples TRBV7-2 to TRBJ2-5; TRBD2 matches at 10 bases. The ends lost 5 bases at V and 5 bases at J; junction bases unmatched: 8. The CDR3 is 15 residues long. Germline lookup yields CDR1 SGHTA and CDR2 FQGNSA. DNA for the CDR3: TGTGCCAGCAGCCCCCTAGCGGGAGTAGAGGAGACCCAGTACTTC. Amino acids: CASSPLAGVEETQYF.

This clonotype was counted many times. The CDR3 nucleotides read TGCAGTGCTAGAGATAAAGAGACCCAGTACTTC. This gives the protein CSARDKETQYF. The chain links TRBV20-1 to TRBJ2-5; D call uncertain. Per the germline V gene, CDR1 is DFQATT and CDR2 is SNEGSKA (reference sequence). Deletions cut 0 bases from V and 3 bases from J, with 2 bases between. CDR3 length: 11 amino acids.

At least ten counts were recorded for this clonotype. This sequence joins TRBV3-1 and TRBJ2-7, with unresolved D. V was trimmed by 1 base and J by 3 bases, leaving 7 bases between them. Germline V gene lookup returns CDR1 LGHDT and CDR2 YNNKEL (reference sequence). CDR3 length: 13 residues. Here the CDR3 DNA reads TGTGCCAGCAGCCAAGTTGGCGTCTACGAGCAGTACTTC. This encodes CASSQVGVYEQYF.

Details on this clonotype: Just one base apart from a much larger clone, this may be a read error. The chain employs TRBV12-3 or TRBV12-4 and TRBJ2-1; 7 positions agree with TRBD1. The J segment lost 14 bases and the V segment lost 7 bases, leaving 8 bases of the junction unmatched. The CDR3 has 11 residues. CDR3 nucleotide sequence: TGTGCCAGCAACGCCAGGGGGTACGAGTTCTTC. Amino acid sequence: CASNARGYEFF.

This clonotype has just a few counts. The CDR3 DNA sequence: TGTGCCAGCTCACCACTAGGGTTACGGGCCAATGAGCAGTTCTTC. This translates into CASSPLGLRANEQFF. V is TRBV18 and J is TRBJ2-1; no reliable D call. The germline V gene encodes CDR1 KGHSH and CDR2 LQKENI. The V and J ends lost 1 base and 6 bases respectively, with 13 bases between them. The CDR3 spans 15 residues.

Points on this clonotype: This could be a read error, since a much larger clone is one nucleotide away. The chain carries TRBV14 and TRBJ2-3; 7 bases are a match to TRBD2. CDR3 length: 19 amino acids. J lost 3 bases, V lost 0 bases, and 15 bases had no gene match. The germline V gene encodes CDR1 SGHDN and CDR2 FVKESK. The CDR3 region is CASSQEMRGRFPWTDTQYF. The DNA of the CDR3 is TGTGCCAGCAGCCAAGAGATGCGGGGGAGATTCCCATGGACAGATACGCAGTATTTT.